These 16 T cell receptor beta chains came from one sample sequenced in a study of CD8 T cells in Susac syndrome. It was with random hexamers that about 0.45 to 1 ug RNA was reverse transcribed. One entry per CDR3 protein results from TCRdb running MiXCR on the immunoSEQ multiplex PCR reads. The sample shows approximately 190,000 distinct CDR3 sequences, about 91% of them seen only once. Sample: CD4+ T cells from PBMCs. These receptor sequences come from a human donor with Susac syndrome.

This chain links TRBV30 with TRBJ1-2, with 7 bases fitting TRBD1. V dropped 3 bases and J dropped 4; count of bases not matched to a gene: 11. The length of the CDR3 is 15 residues. Germline V CDR1 and CDR2: GTSNPN, SVGIG (reference sequence). For the CDR3, the DNA is TGTGCCTGGAGGATACCGGGACAGAGAACCTATGGCTACACCTTC. Its translation: CAWRIPGQRTYGYTF.

The chain employs TRBV3-1 and TRBJ1-4; no firm D call. Germline V lookup: CDR1 LGHDT, CDR2 YNNKEL (reference sequence). The V end was cut by 4 bases, the J end by 4 bases, with 16 bases between. The CDR3 is 16 residues long. In DNA, the CDR3 is TGTGCCAGCAGCCCTCATAGGACGCGCAATAATGAAAAACTGTTTTTT. Translation gives CASSPHRTRNNEKLFF.

V usage is TRBV18 and J usage is TRBJ2-7, with no clear D. The germline V gene has CDR1 KGHSH and CDR2 LQKENI. This CDR3 has 12 amino acids. V shed 3 bases and J shed 0 bases, with 3 bases lying between them. Here the CDR3 DNA reads TGTGCCAGCTCACCGGTCTCCTACGAGCAGTACTTC. Residues: CASSPVSYEQYF.

The chain is built from TRBV27 and TRBJ1-1, with 7 bases that match TRBD1. Germline V gene data show CDR1 as MNHEY and CDR2 as SMNVEV (reference sequence). This CDR3 is built from 14 residues. J lost 1 base, V lost 5 bases, and 4 bases had no gene match. In DNA, the CDR3 is TGTGCCAGCAGTCGACAGGGCCCGAACACTGAAGCTTTCTTT. This translates into CASSRQGPNTEAFF.

The chain uses TRBV6-1 and TRBJ2-6, with 7 bases identical to TRBD1. The CDR3 is made up of 17 amino acids. The trim removed 4 bases at V and 0 bases at J, leaving 6 bases unmatched. CDR1 and CDR2 (germline): MNHNS, SASEGT. CDR3 bases: TGTGCCAGCAGTGGGACAGGCGCTCTCTCTGGGGCCAACGTCCTGACTTTC. Amino acids: CASSGTGALSGANVLTF.

The chain links TRBV19 to TRBJ2-1, with 11 bases fitting TRBD2. CDR3 length: 15 amino acids. Trimming removed 6 bases from V and 6 bases from J; junction bases left unmatched: 7. The germline V gene encodes CDR1 LNHDA and CDR2 SQIVND (reference sequence). CDR3 in amino acids: CASSPTSGIANEQFF. CDR3 DNA: TGTGCCAGTAGCCCGACTAGCGGGATTGCCAATGAGCAGTTCTTC.

The chain combines TRBV25-1 with TRBJ1-2, with unresolved D. The CDR3 is 17 residues long. Germline V gene data show CDR1 as MGHDK and CDR2 as SYGVNS. Trimming removed 3 bases at V and 0 bases at J, with 17 bases between. In nucleotides, the CDR3 is TGTGCCAGCAGTGATTCGGGTGGGGATAGAGCTAACTATGGCTACACCTTC. This encodes CASSDSGGDRANYGYTF.

The chain has TRBV2 and TRBJ2-7, with D perhaps TRBD1 (6 bases). The germline V gene has CDR1 SNHLY and CDR2 FYNNEI. This CDR3 contains 12 residues. The germline V and J ends were trimmed by 11 bases and 2 bases, with 13 bases remaining between them. For the CDR3, the DNA is TGTGCCGGAGGACAGTTAACCTACGAGCAGTACTTC. Translated, it gives CAGGQLTYEQYF.

V gene TRBV20-1 combines with J gene TRBJ2-3; 9 bases match TRBD2. V shed 0 bases and J 1 base; nucleotides not matched to a gene: 14. The V gene's germline CDR1 is DFQATT and CDR2 SNEGSKA (reference sequence). There are 19 residues in the CDR3. The CDR3 DNA is TGCAGTGCTAGAGATTCGGGGTTTAGCGCGGGGGGGGGCACAGATACGCAGTATTTT. It translates to CSARDSGFSAGGGTDTQYF.

This sequence joins TRBV14 and TRBJ2-7; TRBD2 matches at 12 bases. The germline gives CDR1 SGHDN, CDR2 FVKESK. The J segment lost 1 base and the V segment lost 5 bases, leaving 12 bases of the junction unmatched. This CDR3 has 18 residues. This CDR3 reads CASSSGLAGKFFSYEQYF. The CDR3 nucleotides are TGTGCCAGCAGCAGTGGACTAGCGGGGAAGTTTTTTTCCTACGAGCAGTACTTC.

This sequence joins TRBV19 and TRBJ1-2, with 10 bases that match TRBD1. This CDR3 is 14 amino acids long. The V segment lost 6 bases and the J segment 8 bases; nucleotides outside the gene matches: 9. CDR1 is LNHDA, CDR2 SQIVND, per germline (reference sequence). The CDR3 sequence is CASSEDRGHWGYTF. CDR3 DNA sequence: TGTGCCAGTAGCGAAGACAGGGGGCATTGGGGCTACACCTTC.

The chain combines TRBV20-1 with TRBJ2-5; D is ambiguous. CDR3 length equals 15 residues. CDR1 and CDR2 (germline): DFQATT, SNEGSKA (reference sequence). The V gene lost 0 bases and the J gene lost 5 bases, with 16 bases spanning the gap. In DNA form, the CDR3 reads TGCAGTGCTAGAGATTTGATGCTGGGATGGGAGACCCAGTACTTC. It translates to CSARDLMLGWETQYF.

The CDR3 nucleotides are TGCGCCAGCAGCCGGTTTAGCAGCAGAGCTAATGAAAAACTGTTTTTT. It specifies CASSRFSSRANEKLFF. The chain is built from TRBV5-1 and TRBJ1-4; D call uncertain. V lost 4 bases to trimming and J lost 3 bases, with 16 bases between them. Germline V gene sequence: CDR1 SGHRS, CDR2 YFSETQ. This CDR3 comprises 16 residues. The full variable domain, rest sourced from reference TRBV5-1 and TRBJ1-4, is KAGVTQTPRYLIKTRGQQVTLSCSPISGHRSVSWYQQTPGQGLQFLFEYFSETQRNKGNFPGRFSGRQFSNSRSEMNVSTLELGDSALYLCASSRFSSRANEKLFFGSGTQLSVL.

V is TRBV7-2 and J is TRBJ2-1, with 10 bases fitting TRBD2. Germline V gene lookup returns CDR1 SGHTA and CDR2 FQGNSA. The CDR3 spans 16 residues. The trim removed 5 bases at V and 2 bases at J, leaving 6 bases unmatched. This CDR3 reads CASSLVSGRAYNEQFF. CDR3 nucleotides: TGTGCCAGCAGCCTAGTCAGCGGGAGGGCCTACAATGAGCAGTTCTTC.

The rearrangement uses TRBV12-3 or TRBV12-4 and TRBJ2-3; no clear D gene. V lost 6 bases, J lost 6 bases, and 10 bases lay in between. CDR3 length: 12 amino acids. The CDR3 sequence is CASSRSVDTQYF. The CDR3 DNA reads TGTGCCAGCAGCCGGTCAGTTGATACGCAGTATTTT.

This sequence joins TRBV27 and TRBJ2-6; possibly TRBD1 for D (5 bases). Germline V CDR1 and CDR2: MNHEY, SMNVEV (reference sequence). CDR3 length: 16 residues. V was shortened by 3 bases and J by 2 bases, with 11 bases between the two germline ends. CDR3 in amino acids: CASSLIRATGANVLTF. CDR3 bases: TGTGCCAGCAGTTTGATCAGGGCTACTGGGGCCAACGTCCTGACTTTC.